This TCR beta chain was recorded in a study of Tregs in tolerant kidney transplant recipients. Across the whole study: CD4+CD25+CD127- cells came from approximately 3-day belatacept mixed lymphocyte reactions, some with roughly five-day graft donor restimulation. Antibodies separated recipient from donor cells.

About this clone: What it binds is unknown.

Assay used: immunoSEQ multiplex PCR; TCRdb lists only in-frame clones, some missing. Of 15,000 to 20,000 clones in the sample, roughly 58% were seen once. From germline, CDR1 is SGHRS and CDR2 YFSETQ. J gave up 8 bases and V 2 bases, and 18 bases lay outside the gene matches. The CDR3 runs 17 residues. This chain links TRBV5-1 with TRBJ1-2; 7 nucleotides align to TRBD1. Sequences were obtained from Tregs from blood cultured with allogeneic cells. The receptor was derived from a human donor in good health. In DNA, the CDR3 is TGCGCCAGCAGCTTTTACGGGACAGTCGACATTTATGCGGGCTACACCTTC. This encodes CASSFYGTVDIYAGYTF. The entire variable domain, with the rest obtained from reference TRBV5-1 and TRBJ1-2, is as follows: KAGVTQTPRYLIKTRGQQVTLSCSPISGHRSVSWYQQTPGQGLQFLFEYFSETQRNKGNFPGRFSGRQFSNSRSEMNVSTLELGDSALYLCASSFYGTVDIYAGYTFGSGTRLTVV.